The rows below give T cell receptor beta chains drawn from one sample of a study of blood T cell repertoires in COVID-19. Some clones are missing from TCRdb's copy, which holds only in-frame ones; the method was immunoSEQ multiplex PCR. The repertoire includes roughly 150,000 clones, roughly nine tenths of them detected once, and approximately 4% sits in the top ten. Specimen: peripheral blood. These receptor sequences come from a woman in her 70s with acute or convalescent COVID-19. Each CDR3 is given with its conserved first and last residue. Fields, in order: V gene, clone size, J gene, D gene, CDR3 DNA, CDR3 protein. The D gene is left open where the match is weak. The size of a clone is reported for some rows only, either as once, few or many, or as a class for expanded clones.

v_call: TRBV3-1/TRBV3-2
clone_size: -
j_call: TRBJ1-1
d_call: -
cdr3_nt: TGTGCCAGCAGCCCAGGGGTCTACACTGAAGCTTTCTTT
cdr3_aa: CASSPGVYTEAFF

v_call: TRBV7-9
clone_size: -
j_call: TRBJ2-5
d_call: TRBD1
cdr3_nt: TGTGCCAGCAGCTCCGGACAGGGGACAGAGACCCAGTACTTC
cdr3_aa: CASSSGQGTETQYF

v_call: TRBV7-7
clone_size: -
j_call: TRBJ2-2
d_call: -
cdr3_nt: TGTGCCACCGGGGGACAGTTGAACACCGGGGAGCTGTTTTTT
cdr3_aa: CATGGQLNTGELFF

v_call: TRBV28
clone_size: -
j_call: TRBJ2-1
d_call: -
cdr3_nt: TGTGCCAGCAGTTTTTCGCGAGTACCGGAGGAGCAGTTCTTC
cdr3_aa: CASSFSRVPEEQFF

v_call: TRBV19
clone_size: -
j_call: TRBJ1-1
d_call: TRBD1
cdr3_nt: TGTGCCAGTAGCATCGGGCAGGGGGCGGAATCTGAAGCTTTCTTT
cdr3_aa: CASSIGQGAESEAFF

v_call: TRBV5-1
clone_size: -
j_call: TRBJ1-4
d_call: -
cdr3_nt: TGCGCCAGCAGCCGTTCTGGGGCGGCTGAAAAACTGTTTTTT
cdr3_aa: CASSRSGAAEKLFF

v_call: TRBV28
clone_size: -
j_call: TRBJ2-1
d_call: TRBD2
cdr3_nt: TGTGCCAGCAAAAGGACTAGCGGATACAATGAGCAGTTCTTC
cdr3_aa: CASKRTSGYNEQFF

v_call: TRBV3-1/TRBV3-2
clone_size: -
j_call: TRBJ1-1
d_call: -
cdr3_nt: TGTGCCAGCAGCCATAACCGGGACACCGAAGCTTTCTTT
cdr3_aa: CASSHNRDTEAFF

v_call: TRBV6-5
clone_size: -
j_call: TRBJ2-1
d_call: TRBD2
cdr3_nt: TGTGCCAGCAGTTATATTAAGGCGGGAGGGTTAGGTGAGCAGTTCTTC
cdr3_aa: CASSYIKAGGLGEQFF

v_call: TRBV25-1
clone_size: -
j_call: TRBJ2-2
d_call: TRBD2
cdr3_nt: TGTGCCAGCAGTGAATCTGGCCTAGCGGGACTCGGGGAGCTGTTTTTT
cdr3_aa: CASSESGLAGLGELFF

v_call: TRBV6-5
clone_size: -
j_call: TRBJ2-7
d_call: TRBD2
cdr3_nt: TGTGCCAGCAGGACTAGCGGTACCTACGAGCAGTACTTC
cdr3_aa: CASRTSGTYEQYF

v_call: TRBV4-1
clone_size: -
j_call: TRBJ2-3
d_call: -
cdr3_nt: TGCGCCAGCAGCCAAGCATCGACAGCACTGTCAGATACGCAGTATTTT
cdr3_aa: CASSQASTALSDTQYF

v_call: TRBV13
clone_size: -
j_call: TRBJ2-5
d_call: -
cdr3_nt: TGTGCCAGCAGCCTAAGGGCGGGGGCGGAGACCCAGTACTTC
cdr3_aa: CASSLRAGAETQYF

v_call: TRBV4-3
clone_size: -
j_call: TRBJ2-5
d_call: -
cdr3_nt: TGCGCCAGCAGCCAAGCCACTCGGGGCCAAGAGACCCAGTACTTC
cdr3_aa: CASSQATRGQETQYF

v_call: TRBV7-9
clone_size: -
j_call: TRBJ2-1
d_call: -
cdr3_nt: TGTGCCAGCAGCTTAAGTTCTGGCGGGGTGTTCAATGAGCAGTTCTTC
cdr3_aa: CASSLSSGGVFNEQFF

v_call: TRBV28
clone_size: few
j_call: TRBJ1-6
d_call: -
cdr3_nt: TGTGCCAGCAGTTTACCTAATTTTAATTCACCCCTCCACTTT
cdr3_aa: CASSLPNFNSPLHF

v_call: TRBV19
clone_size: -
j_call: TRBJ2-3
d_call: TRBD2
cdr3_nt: TGTGCCAGTAGTATGCGCGGGAGGGCCCCAGATACGCAGTATTTT
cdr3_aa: CASSMRGRAPDTQYF

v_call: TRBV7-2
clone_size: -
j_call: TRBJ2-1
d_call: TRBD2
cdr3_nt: TGTGCCACTCCGTCCCAACCGGGACTAGCGGGGCATGAGCAGTTCTTC
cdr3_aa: CATPSQPGLAGHEQFF

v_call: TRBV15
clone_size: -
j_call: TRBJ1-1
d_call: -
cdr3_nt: TGTGCCACCAGCAGATACTTGAACACTGAAGCTTTCTTT
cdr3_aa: CATSRYLNTEAFF

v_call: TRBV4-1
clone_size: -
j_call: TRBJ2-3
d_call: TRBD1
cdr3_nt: TGCGCCAGCAGCCATGGACAGGCCAGAGATACGCAGTATTTT
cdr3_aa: CASSHGQARDTQYF

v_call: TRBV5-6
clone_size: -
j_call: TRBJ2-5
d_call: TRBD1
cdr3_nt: TGTGCCAGCAGCTTGACCGGGACAGGCCAAGAGACCCAGTACTTC
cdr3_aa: CASSLTGTGQETQYF

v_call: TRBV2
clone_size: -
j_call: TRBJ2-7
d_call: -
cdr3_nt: TGTGCCAGCAGTGAGAGAGCGGGACAATCCCCTAGTCCCTACGAGCAGTACTTC
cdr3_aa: CASSERAGQSPSPYEQYF

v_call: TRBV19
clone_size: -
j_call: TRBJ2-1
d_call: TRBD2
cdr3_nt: TGTGCCAGTAGGAAGTCAGGGAGGGGTGAGCAGTTCTTC
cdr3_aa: CASRKSGRGEQFF

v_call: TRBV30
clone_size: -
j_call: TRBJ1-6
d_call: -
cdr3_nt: TGTGCCTGGAGTGGCCGCCAGGGGAATGGAAGATCACCCCTCCACTTT
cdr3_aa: CAWSGRQGNGRSPLHF

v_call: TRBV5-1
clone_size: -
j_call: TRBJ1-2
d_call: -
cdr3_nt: TGCGCCAGCAGCTTGTGGGGAAAGGGAGAGTATGGCTACACCTTC
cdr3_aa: CASSLWGKGEYGYTF

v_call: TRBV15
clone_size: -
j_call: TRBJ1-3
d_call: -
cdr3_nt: TGTGCCACCAGCAGAGATAAGACGGGCTCTGGAAACACCATATATTTT
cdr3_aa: CATSRDKTGSGNTIYF

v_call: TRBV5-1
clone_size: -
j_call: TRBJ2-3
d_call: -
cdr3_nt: TGCGCCAGCAGCTTGGCGGGATCGACAGATACGCAGTATTTT
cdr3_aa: CASSLAGSTDTQYF

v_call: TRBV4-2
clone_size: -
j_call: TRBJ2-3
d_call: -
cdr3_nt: TGTGCCAGCAGCCAAGATGTGAGCTCAGATACGCAGTATTTT
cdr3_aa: CASSQDVSSDTQYF

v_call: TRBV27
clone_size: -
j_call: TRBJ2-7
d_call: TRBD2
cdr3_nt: TGTGCCAGCAGTTCTATGGGGCTAGCGGGGGTGCCAAACCCTTACGAGCAGTACTTC
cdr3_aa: CASSSMGLAGVPNPYEQYF

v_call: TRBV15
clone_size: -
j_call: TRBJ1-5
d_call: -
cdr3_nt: TGTGCCACCAGCAACGCCCCACAGACCAATCAGCCCCAGCATTTT
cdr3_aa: CATSNAPQTNQPQHF

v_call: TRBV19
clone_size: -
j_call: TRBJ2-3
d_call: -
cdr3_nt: TGTGCCAGTAGTATGGCCGGGAGCACAGATACGCAGTATTTT
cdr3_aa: CASSMAGSTDTQYF

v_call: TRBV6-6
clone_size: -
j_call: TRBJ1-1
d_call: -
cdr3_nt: TGTGCCAGCAGAAAAGCACCGGGACTCGAGAACACTGAAGCTTTCTTT
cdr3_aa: CASRKAPGLENTEAFF

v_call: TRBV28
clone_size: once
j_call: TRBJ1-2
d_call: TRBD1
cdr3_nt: TGTGCCAGCGGGACAGGGATAGCTAACTATGGCTACACCTTC
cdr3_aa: CASGTGIANYGYTF

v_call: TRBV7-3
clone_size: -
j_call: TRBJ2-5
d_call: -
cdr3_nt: TGTGCCAGCAGCTTACGCCGGGGAGAGACCCAGTACTTC
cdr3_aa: CASSLRRGETQYF

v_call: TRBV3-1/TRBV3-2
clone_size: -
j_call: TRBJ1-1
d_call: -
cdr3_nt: TGTGCCAGCAGCCCGCCTAGGGGCCTCACTGAAGCTTTCTTT
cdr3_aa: CASSPPRGLTEAFF

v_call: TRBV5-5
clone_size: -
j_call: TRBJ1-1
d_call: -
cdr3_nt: TGTGCCAGCAGCCTCCGGACAGCACCAACTATTGTTTTCTTT
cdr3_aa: CASSLRTAPTIVFF

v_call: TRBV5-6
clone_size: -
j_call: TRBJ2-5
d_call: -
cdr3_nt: TGTGCCAGCAGCTTGGCTAGTCCTTCGCTCCGAACAGAGACCCAGTACTTC
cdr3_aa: CASSLASPSLRTETQYF

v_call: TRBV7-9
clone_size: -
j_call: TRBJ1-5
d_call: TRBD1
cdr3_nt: TGTGCCAGCAGCTGGGGAGTTGGGGACAGACATCAGCCCCAGCATTTT
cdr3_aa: CASSWGVGDRHQPQHF

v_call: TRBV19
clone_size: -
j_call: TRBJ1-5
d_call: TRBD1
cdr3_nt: TGTGCCAGTAGTATTCTGGCGACAGGGGGCAATCAGCCCCAGCATTTT
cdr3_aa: CASSILATGGNQPQHF

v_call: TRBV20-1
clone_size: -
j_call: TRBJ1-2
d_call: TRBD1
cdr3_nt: TGCAGTGCTAGTGATGGACAGGGGGATTCTAACTATGGCTACACCTTC
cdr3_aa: CSASDGQGDSNYGYTF

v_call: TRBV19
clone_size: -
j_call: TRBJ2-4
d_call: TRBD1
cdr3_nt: TGTGCCAGTAGTATAGAGACAGGGCTCAAAAACATTCAGTACTTC
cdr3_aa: CASSIETGLKNIQYF

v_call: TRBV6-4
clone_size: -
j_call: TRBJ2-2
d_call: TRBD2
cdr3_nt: TGTGCCAGCAGTGAGACTAGCGGGGTCGGGGAGCTGTTTTTT
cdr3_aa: CASSETSGVGELFF

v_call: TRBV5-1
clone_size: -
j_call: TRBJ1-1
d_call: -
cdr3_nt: TGCGCCAGCAGCTTGGGGACAGTGAACACTGAAGCTTTCTTT
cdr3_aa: CASSLGTVNTEAFF

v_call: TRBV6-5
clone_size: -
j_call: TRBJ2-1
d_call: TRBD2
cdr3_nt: TGTGCCAGCAGGACTAGCGGATACAATGAGCAGTTCTTC
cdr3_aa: CASRTSGYNEQFF